A selection of T cell receptor beta chains follows, all from one sample in a study of T cells in Graves' hyperthyroidism and ophthalmopathy. In TCRdb, the multiplex PCR reads were re-called with MiXCR into one record per CDR3 protein. This sample has around 350,000 distinct CDR3 sequences; around 14% occur once, and the top ten carry 28%. The sample consisted of blood. These receptors originate from a woman younger than 30 with Graves' hyperthyroidism that later progressed to Graves' ophthalmopathy. CDR3s include the opening cysteine and the closing phenylalanine or tryptophan.

>TRBV11-2
CASSSGLAGEFF
>TRBV11-2
CASSADRGGEQYF
>TRBV6-1
CASSPLGRGNEKLFF
>TRBV6-2/TRBV6-3
CASSYLAGAYEQYF
>TRBV6-1
CASRQSGTGYNQPQHF
>TRBV4-2
CASSQDGTGSNQPQHF
>TRBV24-1
CATSDFLAGGPDGTDTQYF
>TRBV6-1
CASRTSGGTQETQYF
>TRBV27
CASSPRGTAGNTIYF
>TRBV11-1
CASTYLVTGGTDTQYF
>TRBV13
CASSPPRAQETQYF
>TRBV5-6
CASSLRRGVAAQPQHF
>TRBV19
CASSLGAGTYNEQFF
>TRBV6-1
CASRIHGATEAFF
>TRBV7-9
CASSPKGESSYNEQFF
>TRBV5-1
CASSWSGSEQFF
>TRBV7-9
CASSPIDQLATPNGEAKNIQYF
>TRBV4-1
CASSQGRQEKTQYF
>TRBV27
CASSTIPQGALWEKLFF
>TRBV27
CASGTSGSPYEQYF
>TRBV27
CASQPLGIWQGPYEQYF
>TRBV10-2
CASRTSGMYNEQFF
>TRBV20-1
CSAREGTSGRAGYEQYF
>TRBV12-3/TRBV12-4
CASSSHSGRAYEQYF
>TRBV6-5
CASSYSGTGIIQPQHF
>TRBV2
CASGGGSAVQPQHF
>TRBV7-2
CASSLRLAGGTDEQYF
>TRBV3-1
CASSEREGRYEQYF
>TRBV4-2
CASSQRTENSPLHF
>TRBV20-1
CSAAGQGGYGYTF
>TRBV24-1
CATRSGSSYEQYF
>TRBV2
CASSAAEGAKNIQYF
>TRBV6-1
CASSSTGEGYEQYF
>TRBV6-1
CASRAPGGEQFF
>TRBV30
CAWSGTSYNEQFF
>TRBV20-1
CSADKGAYEQYF
>TRBV12-3/TRBV12-4
CASSFSAGGEQYF
>TRBV19
CASSNSPSGSYEQYF
>TRBV7-2
CASSSKTSGRAETQYF
>TRBV4-3
CASSQDRGLAGVNEQFF